The present TCR beta chain was sequenced within a study of cytomegalovirus exposure and HLA in healthy donors (dated by TCRdb to 2016 to 2017). With regard to the full study: According to an earlier analysis of several hundred of the donors, about 179 million T cells yielded approximately 120 million unique TCR beta sequences and more than 250 Gb of sequence data. All discovery cohort repertoires had been generated using a single sequencing platform. An earlier analysis of about 620 of the donors applied high-throughput TCR beta sequencing to assess whether each TCR beta V gene segment acted as functional or pseudogenic. Among 398 genotyped donors of the cohort, an average of roughly 240,000 unique TCR beta nucleotide sequences were sequenced per donor, roughly 20% of them non-productive. An early release that covered about 640 HLA-typed donors contained about 300 gigabases of sequencing data and about 93 million unique TCR sequences. HLA typing covered class I and class II loci at four-digit resolution. Donor age, sex, ethnicity and CMV serostatus were compiled alongside the repertoire data. Rather than drawing on any new phenotypic data, the later analysis identified candidate immune exposures from TCR beta sequences and the way those sequences occurred across donors. Roughly five DR-DQ haplotypes were handled as single units for association and clustering because linkage in the cohort was strong. In addition to the first cohort of roughly 670 subjects, a separate validation cohort of 100 to 150 different subjects was used. To predict cytomegalovirus infection status, the study combined high-throughput TCR immunosequencing, statistical association of individual TCRs with disease status, and machine learning. A later analysis re-analyzed previously published TCR beta repertoires from roughly 690 donors and added high-resolution HLA genotyping to study TCR occurrence patterns. A later genetic analysis took genome-wide SNP genotypes for about three fifths of the 666 donors and used that subset as a discovery cohort. The number of typed donors differed by locus: about 629-630 for A, B, C, DRB1 and DQB1; 522 for DQA1; some 610 for DPA1; and around 450 for DPB1. The study used immunosequencing to profile the T cell repertoires of approximately 690 subjects and linked those repertoires to cytomegalovirus serostatus. The aim of the study was to test whether cataloging public T cell receptors could identify signatures of past pathogen exposure. Among the roughly 400 genotyped donors, 75% to 90% belonged to the genetic ancestry cluster associated with self-reported Caucasian donors. Broader findings and caveats from the paper: Because counts were too low, seventeen rarely observed V segments, including chromosome 9 orphons, were excluded from the earlier analysis of several hundred of the donors. Presence/absence analyses assumed roughly uniform sequencing depth across donors, an assumption that may not hold. Most TCR sequences were seen in very few donors, while some public TCRs were found in many individuals. A few of the identified cytomegalovirus-associated TCR beta chains were confirmed in vitro to be specific for cytomegalovirus antigens. A later analysis associated 16,951 TCR beta sequences with specific HLA alleles at a false discovery rate of 0.05. In the study, 150 to 200 TCR beta chains were listed as associated with cytomegalovirus. In both the original and validation cohorts, the classifier was reported to diagnose cytomegalovirus status with high specificity and sensitivity. CMV serostatus was the only immune exposure information available for the cohort. The sequencing pipeline was judged likely to have produced a cluster of highly shared sequence variants as a technical artifact. In a later analysis, HLA-associated TCR beta chains were found to be more clonally expanded and to have lower generation probabilities than equally common non-associated chains. A further reported finding was that TCR beta sequences accurately predicted the HLA-A and HLA-B alleles for most subjects in the first cohort. According to a later analysis, TCR association rates differed among HLA loci, with DRB1 alleles showing the most associated TCRs and HLA-C alleles showing the fewest. This cohort had only TCR beta chains sequenced, and the lack of alpha or paired-chain data limited which features could be detected. Correlated functional status among segregating V segments might be attributable to linkage disequilibrium, but an unknown experimental factor could not be ruled out. When HLA alleles, especially DR and DQ, strongly co-occurred, TCR associations were difficult to assign to individual alleles. According to a later analysis, most CMV-associated TCR beta chains appeared to be HLA-restricted, and the HLA associations seemed to be driven largely by CMV exposure. An earlier analysis of some 560 of the donors showed that most TCR beta V segments appeared in productive rearrangements either about 90% or about 30% of the time, which broadly matched IMGT annotations. Because some donors lacked HLA typing at each locus, the association tests relied only on the typed subset. The authors suggested that the approach could potentially be extended to other disease states and immunological phenotypes. According to a later genetic analysis, donors in an Asian-associated ancestry cluster had fewer N-insertions in productive TCRs than the roughly 660-donor mean. A later analysis reported that several top co-occurrence clusters appeared linked to parvovirus B19, influenza, CMV and Epstein-Barr virus. A later genetic analysis associated a missense DCLRE1C variant with V-gene and J-gene trimming of TCR beta chains, and an independent cohort replicated the association.

The cohort was made up of hundreds of healthy bone marrow donors. At the time of sampling, all cohort members were nominally healthy, though unrecorded immune exposures were likely present. The donor tested CMV seronegative and was one of the 352 seronegative cohort members. A peripheral blood sample was provided by each donor, and peripheral blood mononuclear cells were used for TCR beta sequencing. The Qiagen DNeasy Blood Extraction Kit was used to extract genomic DNA from the blood cell samples. On this clone itself: The target of this receptor is not known. Per-nucleotide qualities are absent, and no much larger clonotype sits a single base away.

Library preparation employed the immunoSEQ multiplex PCR assay. For the multiplex PCR, a mixture combining 60 forward primers for TCR Vbeta segments and 13 reverse primers for TCR Jbeta segments was used. The CDR3 region of rearranged TCR beta genes was amplified from genomic DNA by a multiplex PCR assay. Amplified TCR beta libraries were sequenced as 87-base-pair reads on the Illumina HiSeq System. The original methods were these. A later analysis counted about 76 million unique TCR beta chains across the 666 repertoires, and about 10 million of these chains were shared by at least two donors. Raw reads were error-corrected and collapsed into unique sequences by a nearest-neighbor algorithm in which closely related sequences were merged to remove PCR and sequencing errors. CDR3 sequences were aligned to IMGT reference sequences to assign V, D and J gene segments. For a sequence to be retained, a match of at least six nucleotides to both a V gene segment and a J gene segment was required. A rearrangement was called productive if the CDR3 had no stop codons and remained in frame with V and J, and every other rearrangement was called non-productive. Following IMGT convention, CDR3 was defined as the stretch from the second conserved V-encoded cysteine to the conserved J-encoded phenylalanine. The earlier analysis of about 620 of the donors excluded sequences that lacked an unambiguous match to a single V gene segment. An earlier analysis of about 600 of the donors called V segments functional above 56.7% productive rearrangements and segregating when the between-donor standard deviation exceeded 5%. A statistical classification framework was developed to diagnose cytomegalovirus status using the catalog of TCR beta chain sequences. V and J gene assignment, in a later analysis, came from comparing TCR nucleotide sequences with IMGT/GENE-DB human TR gene sequences. A later analysis assigned CDR3 sequences and most-parsimonious VDJ recombination scenarios with the TCRdist pipeline. In a later analysis, each TCR beta chain was defined by its CDR3 amino acid sequence together with its V-gene family, and reads without a unique V-gene family were excluded. In a later analysis, 550 to 650 highly shared, low-generation-probability nucleotide sequences were removed to address suspected cross-contamination and a sequencing artifact. In a later analysis, a clonal expansion index for each public chain was calculated from normalized within-repertoire ranks of inferred template counts. In a later analysis, generation probabilities were computed with a VDJ recombination model fitted to out-of-frame rearrangements, and the resulting probabilities were checked against IGoR. Hypergeometric tests were used in a later analysis to score TCR-TCR, TCR-HLA and TCR-CMV co-occurrence, with a repertoire-size bias correction applied to the TCR pairs. A later analysis estimated false discovery rates by permuting HLA or CMV assignments 20 times. A later analysis grouped co-occurring TCRs with DBSCAN, adding TCRdist sequence similarity when clustering within HLA-allele-positive subsets. Repertoires with fewer than 30,000 or more than 120,000 public chains, plus five repertoires with anomalous nucleotide sharing, were excluded from co-occurrence clustering. TCRdb's version of the immuneACCESS table is confined to in-frame rearrangements and falls short of the full clone set. An unresolved V gene accounts for under half of the shortfall where checked; the remainder is of unknown origin. The DNA was the basis for D and trimming; V, J and clone size are from that table. Present in this sample are 99,000 or so clones, around 84% of which were seen just once. 1.3% of the sample is taken by the ten largest.

The receptor was isolated from a man aged 25 to 40 in good health and CMV-seronegative. What was sequenced was PBMCs.

The CDR3 amino acid sequence is: CASSPQLAVSTDTQYF. The nucleotide sequence reads TGTGCCAGCAGCCCGCAACTAGCGGTTAGCACAGATACGCAGTATTTT. The rearranged segments are TRBV7-2 and TRBJ2-3; TRBD2 lines up with 8 middle nucleotides. V lost 5 bases and J lost 0 bases, and the count of bases not matched to a germline gene is 7. From the cysteine up to the phenylalanine, the CDR3 has a length of 16 residues. This entry keeps only the CDR3 DNA: 48 bases, framed from base 1. The germline V gene supplies CDR1 SGHTA and CDR2 FQGNSA.